The source of this T cell receptor (beta chain) is a study of beta chain features in type 1 diabetes. Broader study findings: In every one of the four CD4+ subsets, TCRB CDR3s were moderately but significantly shorter in Type 1 diabetes patients.

For this clone: Its antigen is as yet unknown.

The sequenced template was cDNA made from the entire isolated RNA. The protocol was immunoSEQ multiplex PCR, while the TCRdb copy is restricted to in-frame clones and leaves out a portion. The table includes 240,000 or so clones, roughly 21% detected once. The CDR3 has 13 residues. The V and J ends lost 5 bases and 8 bases, in that order; junction bases with no gene match: 6. Germline CDR1 is MNHNY and CDR2 is SVGAGI (reference sequence). The sequenced sample was naive CD4+ T cells from blood. The chain carries TRBV6-6 and TRBJ2-1, with TRBD1 matching over 7 bases. The TCR sequence derives from a middle-aged woman with type 1 diabetes. The CDR3 protein is CASSADRVHEQFF. The DNA for the CDR3 is TGTGCCAGCAGTGCCGACAGGGTTCATGAGCAGTTCTTC.